These T cell receptor beta chains were read from a single sample in a study of T-cell memory formation after mild COVID-19. TCRdb independently ran MiXCR on the 5' RACE reads; one entry per CDR3 protein. In the table there are around 500,000 distinct CDR3 sequences, around a sixth of which are singletons. Sequencing was performed on PBMCs or a T cell subset sorted from them (not recorded which). All receptors derive from an adult woman who had mild COVID-19 (a few samples of this study predate the infection). Cell type and time point are not known. Both conserved end residues are part of each CDR3. Each record gives: D gene, J gene, clone size, V gene, CDR3 DNA, CDR3 protein. A D gene is named only where the DNA matches it firmly. Clone sizes are given selectively: once, few, many, or a class where the clone is expanded.

NA,TRBJ2-1,NA,TRBV6-6,TGTGCCAGTATTTCCGGGGGCTACAATGAGCAGTTCTTC,CASISGGYNEQFF
NA,TRBJ2-2,few,TRBV7-6,TGTGCCAGCAGCTCGATAATTGGGGGGGCAAACGGGGAGCTGTTTTTT,CASSSIIGGANGELFF
TRBD2,TRBJ2-1,NA,TRBV18,TGTGCCAGCTCACCTGTGGAATTAGCGGGGAATGAGCAGTTCTTC,CASSPVELAGNEQFF
TRBD1,TRBJ1-1,few,TRBV5-1,TGCGCCAGCAGCTTGGACAGGGGGCCTGAAGCTTTCTTT,CASSLDRGPEAFF
NA,TRBJ2-5,few,TRBV18,TGTGCCAGCTCACCAGAAAAGGGTCGGCAAGAGACCCAGTACTTC,CASSPEKGRQETQYF
NA,TRBJ1-6,NA,TRBV6-2/TRBV6-3,TGTGCCAGCAGCTCCGGGAATCGTGCCTCAACCCTCCACTTT,CASSSGNRASTLHF
NA,TRBJ2-2,many,TRBV6-2/TRBV6-3,TGTGCCATACGGGGCCCTTACACCGGGGAGCTGTTTTTT,CAIRGPYTGELFF
TRBD1,TRBJ1-1,NA,TRBV12-3/TRBV12-4,TGTGCCAGCAGTTTAGGACAGGGGATCACTGAAGATTTCTTT,CASSLGQGITEDFF
NA,TRBJ2-7,few,TRBV6-5,TGTGCCAGCAGTTACTTGAGTAGGAGCGCCTACGAGCAGTACTTC,CASSYLSRSAYEQYF
TRBD1,TRBJ1-6,few,TRBV10-3,TGTGCCATCAGTGTCGCGGGACAGGGACACTCACCCCTCCACTTT,CAISVAGQGHSPLHF
NA,TRBJ1-2,few,TRBV3-1,TGTGCCAGCAGCCAAGCCGGGTTTGGCTACACCTTC,CASSQAGFGYTF
NA,TRBJ2-3,NA,TRBV5-1,TGCGCCAGCAGCCTCGGCCTGGGGGCTAGTATCTCTAAGCAGTATTTT,CASSLGLGASISKQYF
TRBD2,TRBJ2-3,few,TRBV7-2,TGTGCCAGCAGCTTCGGGGATCGGGGGGGCGGCACAGATACGCAGTATTTT,CASSFGDRGGGTDTQYF
NA,TRBJ2-2,NA,TRBV11-3,TGTGCCAGCAGCATAATCGGGGGATCGGGCGGGGAGCTGTTTTTT,CASSIIGGSGGELFF
TRBD2,TRBJ2-5,NA,TRBV9,TGTGCCAGCAGCGTAGGGGTAGCGGGGGCCTACCAAGAGACCCAGTACTTC,CASSVGVAGAYQETQYF
NA,TRBJ2-7,NA,TRBV7-9,TGTGCCAGCAGCGTCTATTCCGAGCAGTACTTC,CASSVYSEQYF
TRBD1,TRBJ2-7,many,TRBV5-1,TGCGCCAGCAATCCATCTGGGACAGGTTACGAGCAGTACTTC,CASNPSGTGYEQYF
TRBD1,TRBJ1-5,many,TRBV4-2,TGTGCCAGCAGCCCGAACCTCCACAGGGGAAACAATCAGCCCCAGCATTTT,CASSPNLHRGNNQPQHF
NA,TRBJ2-7,NA,TRBV7-9,TGTGCCAGCAGCTTAGTGGGCAGTACCTACGAGCAGTACTTC,CASSLVGSTYEQYF
NA,TRBJ2-1,NA,TRBV28,TGTGCCAGCAGTTTAGAGCGAGTCTCCTACAATGAGCAGTTCTTC,CASSLERVSYNEQFF
NA,TRBJ2-3,few,TRBV12-3/TRBV12-4,TGTGCCAGCAGTTTCGTACTCCAGGGTTCTAGCACAGATACGCAGTATTTT,CASSFVLQGSSTDTQYF
NA,TRBJ2-1,few,TRBV7-2,TGTGCCAGCAGCTTCACCTACGGACAGAACAATGAGCAGTTCTTC,CASSFTYGQNNEQFF
TRBD2,TRBJ2-3,few,TRBV9,TGTGCCAGCAGCGCCTCATCTAGCGGGGGCACAGATACGCAGTATTTT,CASSASSSGGTDTQYF
NA,TRBJ1-1,NA,TRBV29-1,TGCAGCGTAAGGGAATATGAAGCTTTCTTT,CSVREYEAFF
NA,TRBJ2-5,few,TRBV5-1,TGCGCCAGCAGCGGGCAGACTCAGCTACGGGAGACCCAGTACTTC,CASSGQTQLRETQYF
NA,TRBJ2-7,few,TRBV29-1,TGCAGCGCTTACCCACAGGGTTCCTACGAGCAGTACTTC,CSAYPQGSYEQYF
TRBD1,TRBJ2-6,few,TRBV27,TGTGCCAGCAGTTCAACAGGGGGCGCTGGGGCCAACGTCCTGACTTTC,CASSSTGGAGANVLTF
NA,TRBJ2-5,few,TRBV5-4,TGTGCCAGCAGCTCCGACAAAGAGACCCAGTACTTC,CASSSDKETQYF
TRBD2,TRBJ2-7,many,TRBV5-1,TGCGCCAGCAGCTTTGGGACTAGCGGGGGCTACGAGCAGTACTTC,CASSFGTSGGYEQYF
TRBD2,TRBJ2-1,NA,TRBV24-1,TGTGCCACCAGTTTCAGGGGGACTAGCGGTTACAATGAGCAGTTCTTC,CATSFRGTSGYNEQFF
NA,TRBJ2-3,NA,TRBV3-1,TGTGCCAGCAGCCAAGGTCTAGTGGGGGGGCTGGCAGATACGCAGTATTTT,CASSQGLVGGLADTQYF
NA,TRBJ2-3,few,TRBV9,TGTGCCAGCAGCGCCCGGAGCTCCGGTACAGATACGCAGTATTTT,CASSARSSGTDTQYF
NA,TRBJ2-3,NA,TRBV6-5,TGTGCCAGCAGACAACGCAGGGCAGAAACACCAGATACGCAGTATTTT,CASRQRRAETPDTQYF
TRBD2,TRBJ2-3,few,TRBV6-6,TGTGCCAGCAGTGGTCTAGCGGGGACCACAGATACGCAGTATTTT,CASSGLAGTTDTQYF
NA,TRBJ1-2,NA,TRBV24-1,TGTGCCACCAGTCCGGGCCCCCTGAACTATGGCTACACCTTC,CATSPGPLNYGYTF
NA,TRBJ1-6,NA,TRBV5-1,TGCGCCAGCAGCCGGAGGACAGATTCACCCCTCCACTTT,CASSRRTDSPLHF
TRBD1,TRBJ2-6,NA,TRBV11-2,TGTGCCAGCAGATATACGACAGGGGGCGTATCTGGGGCCAACGTCCTGACTTTC,CASRYTTGGVSGANVLTF
NA,TRBJ2-7,NA,TRBV4-1,TGCGCCAGCAGCCAAGATTCGGGTGCCGGGCAGTACTTC,CASSQDSGAGQYF
NA,TRBJ2-7,few,TRBV5-1,TGCGCCAGCAGCTTGGGAATGGGGAACGACGAGCAGTACTTC,CASSLGMGNDEQYF
NA,TRBJ2-2,few,TRBV12-3/TRBV12-4,TGTGCCAGCAATTCCTTTAGTCCGAACACCGGGGAGCTGTTTTTT,CASNSFSPNTGELFF
NA,TRBJ1-5,many,TRBV7-9,TGTGCCAGCAGCTTGGGGGATCAGCCCCAGCATTTT,CASSLGDQPQHF
TRBD1,TRBJ2-7,NA,TRBV20-1,TGCAGTGCTTATCCGGACAGGGGGCCCTACGAGCAGTACTTC,CSAYPDRGPYEQYF
NA,TRBJ2-6,NA,TRBV5-4,TGTGCCAGCAGCTTGGCTAGCGAGGCGAATCGGGGGGCCAACGTCCTGACTTTC,CASSLASEANRGANVLTF
NA,TRBJ2-7,few,TRBV5-1,TGCGCCAGCAGGGCCCGCGAGGACTACGAGCAGTACTTC,CASRAREDYEQYF
NA,TRBJ2-2,NA,TRBV5-4,TGTGCCAGCAGCTTGGTCCCGAACACCGGGGAGCTGTTTTTT,CASSLVPNTGELFF
NA,TRBJ2-7,NA,TRBV30,TGTGCCTGGAGCCGGATCTACGAGCAGTACTTC,CAWSRIYEQYF
NA,TRBJ2-7,NA,TRBV4-1,TGCGCCAGCAGCCACCTTGGCGGGATCGACTACGAGCAGTACTTC,CASSHLGGIDYEQYF
NA,TRBJ2-2,many,TRBV25-1,TGTGCCAGCCGCCCTACAGGGAACACCGGGGAGCTGTTTTTT,CASRPTGNTGELFF
NA,TRBJ1-1,NA,TRBV29-1,TGCAGCGTTCCAGGGCGGGGAACTGAAGCTTTCTTT,CSVPGRGTEAFF
NA,TRBJ2-1,NA,TRBV12-3/TRBV12-4,TGTGCCAGCAGTTTAGCGTTGGGGGGCTACAATGAGCAGTTCTTC,CASSLALGGYNEQFF
NA,TRBJ1-1,few,TRBV5-5,TGTGCCAGCAGCTTGGGTCCAGGGAGGAACACTGAAGCTTTCTTT,CASSLGPGRNTEAFF
NA,TRBJ1-5,NA,TRBV6-1,TGTGCCAGCCGGGAGAGCAATCAGCCCCAGCATTTT,CASRESNQPQHF
NA,TRBJ2-1,NA,TRBV29-1,TGCAGCGTTGAAATCGGCACTGAGCAGTTCTTC,CSVEIGTEQFF
NA,TRBJ2-7,few,TRBV5-1,TGCGCCAGCAGGGAGGGCCCCGGGTTTTCGACTACCTACGAGCAGTACTTC,CASREGPGFSTTYEQYF
TRBD2,TRBJ2-3,NA,TRBV7-3,TGTGCCAGCAGCCAGATCGGGACTAGCGGGAGCCGTTCAGATACGCAGTATTTT,CASSQIGTSGSRSDTQYF
NA,TRBJ1-3,once,TRBV12-3/TRBV12-4,TGTGCCAGCAGTTTACTTATCTCTGGAAACACCATATATTTT,CASSLLISGNTIYF
NA,TRBJ2-1,NA,TRBV14,TGTGCCAGCAGCCAAGGCCTGGGCTTTGAGCAGTTCTTC,CASSQGLGFEQFF
TRBD1,TRBJ1-1,NA,TRBV5-1,TGCGCCAGCAGCCCGAACAGGGGGTATATGAACACTGAAGCTTTCTTT,CASSPNRGYMNTEAFF
NA,TRBJ2-3,few,TRBV7-9,TGTGCCAGCAGCTTAGAACGGGGCAACACAGATACGCAGTATTTT,CASSLERGNTDTQYF